A selection of T cell receptor beta chains follows, all from one sample in a study of CD8 T cells in ankylosing spondylitis. TCRdb passed the 5' RACE reads through MiXCR, listing each CDR3 protein once. The table lists tens of thousands of distinct CDR3 sequences, approximately 9.9% of them singletons. The specimen was blood, either unsorted or a sorted T cell fraction (not recorded which). The receptors stem from a male donor with ankylosing spondylitis or in good health (not recorded which). Each CDR3 is given with its conserved first and last residue. Fields, in order: clone size, J gene, V gene, D gene, CDR3 protein, CDR3 DNA. The D gene is left open where the match is weak. Part of the rows lack a size; the others show once, few, many or a class for expanded clones.

abundance: few
j_gene: TRBJ2-5
v_gene: TRBV12-3/TRBV12-4
d_gene: .
CDR3aa: CASSPDGFSETQYF
CDR3nt: TGTGCCAGCAGCCCGGACGGGTTTTCGGAGACCCAGTACTTC

abundance: many
j_gene: TRBJ1-1
v_gene: TRBV12-3/TRBV12-4
d_gene: TRBD1
CDR3aa: CASSQPGTAETEAFF
CDR3nt: TGTGCCAGCAGTCAACCCGGGACAGCTGAGACTGAAGCTTTCTTT

abundance: many
j_gene: TRBJ1-6
v_gene: TRBV12-3/TRBV12-4
d_gene: .
CDR3aa: CASSLAQSPLHF
CDR3nt: TGTGCCAGCAGTTTGGCCCAATCACCCCTCCACTTT

abundance: many
j_gene: TRBJ1-1
v_gene: TRBV12-3/TRBV12-4
d_gene: .
CDR3aa: CASSHRRNTEAFF
CDR3nt: TGTGCCAGCAGTCACCGGCGAAACACTGAAGCTTTCTTT

abundance: medium-sized
j_gene: TRBJ2-1
v_gene: TRBV29-1
d_gene: TRBD1
CDR3aa: CSVEDPERQGYNEQFF
CDR3nt: TGCAGCGTTGAAGATCCAGAGAGACAGGGCTACAATGAGCAGTTCTTC

abundance: many
j_gene: TRBJ2-3
v_gene: TRBV20-1
d_gene: .
CDR3aa: CSGGGEQDSTDTQYF
CDR3nt: TGCAGCGGAGGTGGAGAACAGGACAGCACAGATACGCAGTATTTT

abundance: .
j_gene: TRBJ2-3
v_gene: TRBV5-1
d_gene: TRBD1
CDR3aa: CASSLQGGSSTDTQYF
CDR3nt: TGCGCCAGCAGCTTACAGGGGGGCAGCAGCACAGATACGCAGTATTTT

abundance: many
j_gene: TRBJ2-5
v_gene: TRBV7-7
d_gene: .
CDR3aa: CASSLVGLGGTQYF
CDR3nt: TGTGCCAGCAGCTTAGTAGGCCTAGGGGGGACCCAGTACTTC

abundance: many
j_gene: TRBJ2-2
v_gene: TRBV3-1
d_gene: .
CDR3aa: CAGKQAANTGELFF
CDR3nt: TGTGCCGGTAAACAGGCTGCGAACACCGGGGAGCTGTTTTTT

abundance: many
j_gene: TRBJ2-5
v_gene: TRBV5-1
d_gene: .
CDR3aa: CASSRQGETQYF
CDR3nt: TGCGCCAGCAGCAGGCAGGGGGAGACCCAGTACTTC

abundance: .
j_gene: TRBJ2-2
v_gene: TRBV28
d_gene: .
CDR3aa: CASSFSGQQNTGELFF
CDR3nt: TGTGCCAGCAGTTTCTCTGGACAGCAGAACACCGGGGAGCTGTTTTTT

abundance: .
j_gene: TRBJ2-5
v_gene: TRBV6-5
d_gene: TRBD2
CDR3aa: CASSSSGGAVETQYF
CDR3nt: TGTGCCAGCAGCTCTAGCGGGGGGGCCGTTGAGACCCAGTACTTC

abundance: .
j_gene: TRBJ1-4
v_gene: TRBV5-1
d_gene: .
CDR3aa: CASSLVGQFDELFF
CDR3nt: TGCGCCAGCAGCCTAGTAGGACAGTTCGACGAACTGTTTTTT

abundance: many
j_gene: TRBJ2-3
v_gene: TRBV11-1
d_gene: .
CDR3aa: CASRTIRDTQYF
CDR3nt: TGTGCCAGCCGCACCATCAGGGATACGCAGTATTTT

abundance: many
j_gene: TRBJ2-7
v_gene: TRBV25-1
d_gene: .
CDR3aa: CASSRGSYEQYF
CDR3nt: TGTGCCAGCAGCCGGGGGTCCTACGAGCAGTACTTC

abundance: .
j_gene: TRBJ1-4
v_gene: TRBV18
d_gene: TRBD1
CDR3aa: CASSPRTGGSSNEKLFF
CDR3nt: TGTGCCAGCTCACCAAGGACAGGAGGATCGTCTAATGAAAAACTGTTTTTT

abundance: .
j_gene: TRBJ2-5
v_gene: TRBV11-2
d_gene: .
CDR3aa: CASSWAAQETQYF
CDR3nt: TGTGCCAGCAGCTGGGCAGCCCAAGAGACCCAGTACTTC

abundance: many
j_gene: TRBJ2-1
v_gene: TRBV6-2/TRBV6-3
d_gene: .
CDR3aa: CASRPRGYEQFF
CDR3nt: TGTGCCAGCAGGCCTCGTGGGTATGAGCAGTTCTTC

abundance: medium-sized
j_gene: TRBJ2-7
v_gene: TRBV29-1
d_gene: TRBD2
CDR3aa: CSGRGGIDEQYF
CDR3nt: TGCAGCGGCCGGGGGGGCATAGACGAGCAGTACTTC

abundance: many
j_gene: TRBJ2-2
v_gene: TRBV12-3/TRBV12-4
d_gene: TRBD1
CDR3aa: CASSRQGNTGELFF
CDR3nt: TGTGCCAGCAGTCGACAGGGCAACACCGGGGAGCTGTTTTTT

abundance: .
j_gene: TRBJ1-5
v_gene: TRBV19
d_gene: .
CDR3aa: CASRTDNSNQPQHF
CDR3nt: TGTGCCAGTAGGACAGACAATAGCAATCAGCCCCAGCATTTT

abundance: many
j_gene: TRBJ2-1
v_gene: TRBV4-1
d_gene: TRBD1
CDR3aa: CASSQIKYRGTRNEQFF
CDR3nt: TGCGCCAGCAGCCAGATCAAATACAGGGGAACTCGGAATGAGCAGTTCTTC

abundance: .
j_gene: TRBJ2-7
v_gene: TRBV7-9
d_gene: .
CDR3aa: CASSFARQEFDEQYF
CDR3nt: TGTGCCAGCAGCTTTGCTCGGCAGGAATTCGACGAGCAGTACTTC

abundance: many
j_gene: TRBJ1-1
v_gene: TRBV29-1
d_gene: TRBD1
CDR3aa: CSVEDMTGGTEAFF
CDR3nt: TGCAGCGTTGAAGACATGACAGGGGGCACTGAAGCTTTCTTT

abundance: .
j_gene: TRBJ2-1
v_gene: TRBV7-2
d_gene: .
CDR3aa: CASSLRGREQFF
CDR3nt: TGTGCCAGCAGCTTACGGGGGAGAGAGCAGTTCTTC

abundance: few
j_gene: TRBJ2-6
v_gene: TRBV4-2
d_gene: .
CDR3aa: CASSRTYIQTGANVLTF
CDR3nt: TGTGCCAGCAGCCGTACCTACATACAAACTGGGGCCAACGTCCTGACTTTC

abundance: .
j_gene: TRBJ2-7
v_gene: TRBV5-1
d_gene: .
CDR3aa: CASSLQDHSYEQYF
CDR3nt: TGCGCCAGCAGCTTGCAGGACCACTCCTACGAGCAGTACTTC

abundance: many
j_gene: TRBJ2-2
v_gene: TRBV29-1
d_gene: .
CDR3aa: CSVCRGLPNTGELFF
CDR3nt: TGCAGCGTCTGTCGGGGCCTGCCGAACACCGGGGAGCTGTTTTTT

abundance: many
j_gene: TRBJ1-6
v_gene: TRBV3-1
d_gene: .
CDR3aa: CASSPLPGQRASPLHF
CDR3nt: TGTGCCAGCAGCCCCCTTCCAGGACAGAGGGCTTCACCCCTCCACTTT

abundance: many
j_gene: TRBJ2-7
v_gene: TRBV28
d_gene: TRBD1
CDR3aa: CASSPPGQRSYEQYF
CDR3nt: TGTGCCAGCAGTCCGCCGGGACAGAGATCCTACGAGCAGTACTTC

abundance: .
j_gene: TRBJ2-7
v_gene: TRBV5-1
d_gene: TRBD1
CDR3aa: CASSSLQGEIDEQYF
CDR3nt: TGCGCCAGCAGCAGCCTACAGGGGGAGATCGACGAGCAGTACTTC

abundance: many
j_gene: TRBJ1-6
v_gene: TRBV20-1
d_gene: .
CDR3aa: CSARPQSDNSPLHF
CDR3nt: TGCAGTGCTAGACCACAGAGCGACAATTCACCCCTCCACTTT

abundance: many
j_gene: TRBJ2-1
v_gene: TRBV11-3
d_gene: .
CDR3aa: CASSPSPTENEQFF
CDR3nt: TGTGCCAGCAGCCCCTCCCCCACAGAGAATGAGCAGTTCTTC

abundance: .
j_gene: TRBJ2-5
v_gene: TRBV3-1
d_gene: TRBD1
CDR3aa: CASSQGDRGRETQYF
CDR3nt: TGTGCCAGCAGCCAAGGGGACAGGGGGCGAGAGACCCAGTACTTC

abundance: few
j_gene: TRBJ2-2
v_gene: TRBV7-2
d_gene: TRBD2
CDR3aa: CASQEGLAGGGGELFF
CDR3nt: TGTGCCAGCCAAGAGGGACTAGCGGGGGGGGGAGGGGAGCTGTTTTTT

abundance: .
j_gene: TRBJ2-3
v_gene: TRBV12-3/TRBV12-4
d_gene: .
CDR3aa: CAIRNLYKQGMEGDTQYF
CDR3nt: TGTGCCATCAGAAATCTGTACAAACAGGGGATGGAGGGAGATACGCAGTATTTT

abundance: many
j_gene: TRBJ2-7
v_gene: TRBV25-1
d_gene: TRBD2
CDR3aa: CASSEYQGGVGEQYF
CDR3nt: TGTGCCAGCAGTGAATACCAGGGAGGGGTGGGGGAGCAGTACTTC

abundance: many
j_gene: TRBJ1-1
v_gene: TRBV5-1
d_gene: TRBD1
CDR3aa: CASSYGQGNTEAFF
CDR3nt: TGCGCCAGCAGCTATGGACAGGGGAACACTGAAGCTTTCTTT

abundance: many
j_gene: TRBJ1-3
v_gene: TRBV5-1
d_gene: TRBD1
CDR3aa: CASRQGAQGNTIYF
CDR3nt: TGCGCCAGCAGACAGGGGGCGCAGGGAAACACCATATATTTT

abundance: few
j_gene: TRBJ1-1
v_gene: TRBV4-1
d_gene: .
CDR3aa: CASSQRYENTEAFF
CDR3nt: TGCGCCAGCAGCCAAAGGTACGAGAACACTGAAGCTTTCTTT

abundance: many
j_gene: TRBJ2-3
v_gene: TRBV12-3/TRBV12-4
d_gene: TRBD2
CDR3aa: CATSILAGGLRDTQYF
CDR3nt: TGTGCCACCTCGATCCTAGCGGGGGGTCTCCGGGATACGCAGTATTTT

abundance: many
j_gene: TRBJ2-1
v_gene: TRBV12-3/TRBV12-4
d_gene: TRBD1
CDR3aa: CASSLGQGIYNEQFF
CDR3nt: TGTGCCAGCAGTTTAGGACAGGGGATTTACAATGAGCAGTTCTTC

abundance: many
j_gene: TRBJ2-5
v_gene: TRBV29-1
d_gene: .
CDR3aa: CSVDEGKETQYF
CDR3nt: TGCAGCGTTGATGAGGGGAAAGAGACCCAGTACTTC

abundance: once
j_gene: TRBJ2-7
v_gene: TRBV29-1
d_gene: .
CDR3aa: CSARTDLDEQYF
CDR3nt: TGCAGCGCGAGGACGGATTTAGACGAGCAGTACTTC

abundance: many
j_gene: TRBJ2-3
v_gene: TRBV5-1
d_gene: TRBD2
CDR3aa: CASSPTGGGAHTDTQYF
CDR3nt: TGCGCCAGCAGCCCGACGGGCGGGGGGGCTCACACAGATACGCAGTATTTT

abundance: many
j_gene: TRBJ1-1
v_gene: TRBV4-1
d_gene: .
CDR3aa: CASSQQENTEAFF
CDR3nt: TGCGCCAGCAGCCAGCAGGAGAACACTGAAGCTTTCTTT

abundance: many
j_gene: TRBJ1-2
v_gene: TRBV5-1
d_gene: .
CDR3aa: CASSLSEPVYGYTF
CDR3nt: TGCGCCAGCAGCTTGTCGGAGCCGGTCTATGGCTACACCTTC

abundance: few
j_gene: TRBJ2-7
v_gene: TRBV3-1
d_gene: TRBD1
CDR3aa: CASSQVRDSLYEQYF
CDR3nt: TGTGCCAGCAGCCAAGTACGGGACAGTCTGTACGAGCAGTACTTC

abundance: many
j_gene: TRBJ2-7
v_gene: TRBV5-1
d_gene: .
CDR3aa: CASSGETRSSYEQYF
CDR3nt: TGCGCCAGCAGCGGCGAGACGCGGAGCTCCTACGAGCAGTACTTC

abundance: many
j_gene: TRBJ2-4
v_gene: TRBV5-1
d_gene: TRBD1
CDR3aa: CASSFDWQGVKNIQYF
CDR3nt: TGCGCCAGCAGCTTTGATTGGCAGGGGGTAAAAAACATTCAGTACTTC

abundance: many
j_gene: TRBJ2-1
v_gene: TRBV20-1
d_gene: .
CDR3aa: CSAREVLSRRGGEQFF
CDR3nt: TGCAGTGCTAGAGAAGTGTTGTCCCGTAGGGGGGGCGAGCAGTTCTTC

abundance: few
j_gene: TRBJ2-1
v_gene: TRBV7-9
d_gene: .
CDR3aa: CASSLSASAGNEQFF
CDR3nt: TGTGCCAGCAGCTTATCGGCTAGCGCTGGCAATGAGCAGTTCTTC

abundance: .
j_gene: TRBJ2-5
v_gene: TRBV20-1
d_gene: .
CDR3aa: CSAEGVQETQYF
CDR3nt: TGCAGTGCCGAGGGGGTCCAAGAGACCCAGTACTTC

abundance: few
j_gene: TRBJ1-1
v_gene: TRBV5-1
d_gene: TRBD1
CDR3aa: CASSPEPGGTEAFF
CDR3nt: TGCGCCAGCAGCCCAGAGCCAGGGGGCACTGAAGCTTTCTTT

abundance: .
j_gene: TRBJ1-2
v_gene: TRBV29-1
d_gene: TRBD1
CDR3aa: CSVGGQQNYGYTF
CDR3nt: TGCAGCGTTGGGGGACAGCAGAACTATGGCTACACCTTC

abundance: many
j_gene: TRBJ2-1
v_gene: TRBV27
d_gene: .
CDR3aa: CASRDRLPYNEQFF
CDR3nt: TGTGCCAGCAGAGACAGGCTACCATACAATGAGCAGTTCTTC

abundance: few
j_gene: TRBJ2-7
v_gene: TRBV14
d_gene: TRBD1
CDR3aa: CASSRNRGFNEQYF
CDR3nt: TGTGCCAGCAGCCGGAACAGGGGTTTCAACGAGCAGTACTTC

abundance: .
j_gene: TRBJ2-3
v_gene: TRBV20-1
d_gene: TRBD2
CDR3aa: CSVRLAGGSDTQYF
CDR3nt: TGCAGTGTAAGACTAGCGGGGGGCTCAGATACGCAGTATTTT

abundance: many
j_gene: TRBJ1-1
v_gene: TRBV2
d_gene: .
CDR3aa: CASSERGGLNTEAFF
CDR3nt: TGTGCCAGCAGTGAAAGAGGCGGGTTGAACACTGAAGCTTTCTTT